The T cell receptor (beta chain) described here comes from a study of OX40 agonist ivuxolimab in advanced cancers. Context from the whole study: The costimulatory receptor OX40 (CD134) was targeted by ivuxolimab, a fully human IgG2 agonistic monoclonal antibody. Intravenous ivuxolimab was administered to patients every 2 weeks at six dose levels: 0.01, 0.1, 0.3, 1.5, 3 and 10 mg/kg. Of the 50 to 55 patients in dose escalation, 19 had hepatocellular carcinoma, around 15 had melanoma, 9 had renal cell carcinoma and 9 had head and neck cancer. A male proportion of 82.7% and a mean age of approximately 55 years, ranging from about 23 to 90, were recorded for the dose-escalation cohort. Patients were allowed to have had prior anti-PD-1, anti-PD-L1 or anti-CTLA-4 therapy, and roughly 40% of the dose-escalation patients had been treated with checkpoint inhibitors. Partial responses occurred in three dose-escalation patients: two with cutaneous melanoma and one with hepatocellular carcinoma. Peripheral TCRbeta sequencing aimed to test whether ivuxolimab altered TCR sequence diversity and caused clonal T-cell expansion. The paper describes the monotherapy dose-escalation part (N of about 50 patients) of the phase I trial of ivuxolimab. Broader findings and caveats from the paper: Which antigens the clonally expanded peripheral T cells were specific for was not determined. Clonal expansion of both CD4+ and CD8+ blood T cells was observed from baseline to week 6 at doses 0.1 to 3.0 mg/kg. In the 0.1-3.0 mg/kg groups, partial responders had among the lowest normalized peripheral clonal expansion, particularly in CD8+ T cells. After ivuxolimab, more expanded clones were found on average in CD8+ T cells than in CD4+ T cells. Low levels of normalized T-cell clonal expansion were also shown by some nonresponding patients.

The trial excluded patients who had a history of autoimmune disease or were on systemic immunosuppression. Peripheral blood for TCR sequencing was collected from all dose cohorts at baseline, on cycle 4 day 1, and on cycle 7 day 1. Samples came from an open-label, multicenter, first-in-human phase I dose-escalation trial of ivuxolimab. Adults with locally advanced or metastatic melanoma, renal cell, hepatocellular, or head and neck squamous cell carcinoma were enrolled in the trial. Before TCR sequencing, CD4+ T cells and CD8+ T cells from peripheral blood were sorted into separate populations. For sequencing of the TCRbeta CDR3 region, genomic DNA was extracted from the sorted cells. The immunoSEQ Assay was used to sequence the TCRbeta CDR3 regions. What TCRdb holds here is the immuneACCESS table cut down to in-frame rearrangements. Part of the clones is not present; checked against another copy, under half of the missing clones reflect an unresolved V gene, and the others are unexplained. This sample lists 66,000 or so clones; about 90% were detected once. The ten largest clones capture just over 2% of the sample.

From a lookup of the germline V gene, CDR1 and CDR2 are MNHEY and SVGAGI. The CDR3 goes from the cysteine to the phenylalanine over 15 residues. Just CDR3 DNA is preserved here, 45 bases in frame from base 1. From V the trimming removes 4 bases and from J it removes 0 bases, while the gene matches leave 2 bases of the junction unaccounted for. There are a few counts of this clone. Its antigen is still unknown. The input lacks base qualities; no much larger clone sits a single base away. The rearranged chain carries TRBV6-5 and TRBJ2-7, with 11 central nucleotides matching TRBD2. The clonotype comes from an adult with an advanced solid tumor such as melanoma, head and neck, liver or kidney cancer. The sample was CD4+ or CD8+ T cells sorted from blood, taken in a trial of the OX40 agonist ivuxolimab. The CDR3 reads CASSSGTSGSYEQYF. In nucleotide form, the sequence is TGTGCCAGCAGTTCGGGGACTAGCGGCTCCTACGAGCAGTACTTC.